Each of the 8 T cell receptor beta chains below was sequenced from the same sample in a study of shared clonotypes between healthy human individuals. Method: immunoSEQ multiplex PCR; TCRdb's copy keeps in-frame clones and lacks some. The sample carries around 2,000,000 clones, about 95% recorded once. The sequenced sample consisted of naive CD4+ T cells sorted from blood. As for subset: CD45RA+ positively selected. The receptors originated from a man aged 18 to 35 in good health.

V gene TRBV7-9 combines with J gene TRBJ2-7; no clear D. Germline lookup yields CDR1 SEHNR and CDR2 FQNEAQ (reference sequence). V lost 4 bases to trimming and J lost 6 bases, with 10 bases between them. The CDR3 is made up of 12 amino acids. The CDR3 loop is CASSSSGFEQYF. CDR3 DNA sequence: TGTGCCAGCAGCTCGTCCGGGTTCGAGCAGTACTTC.

Only one count was recorded for this clone. In DNA, the CDR3 is TGTGCCATCAGTGTCGTTGCCCCGGGACTAGCGGGGGGAATCACAGATACGCAGTATTTT. Its translation: CAISVVAPGLAGGITDTQYF. The chain couples TRBV10-3 to TRBJ2-3, with 15 bases fitting TRBD2. CDR3 length: 20 residues. V gave up 4 bases and J gave up 2 bases; unmatched junction bases: 13. Germline CDR1 ENHRY, CDR2 SYGVKD.

This rearrangement joins TRBV6-5 to TRBJ2-2; D not certain. Germline assignment: CDR1 MNHEY and CDR2 SVGAGI. The CDR3 sequence is 13 residues long. V was shortened by 8 bases and J by 1 base, with 8 bases between the two germline ends. DNA for the CDR3: TGTGCCAGCGGATCGGAGAACACCGGGGAGCTGTTTTTT. This gives the protein CASGSENTGELFF.

The CDR3 coding sequence is TGTGCCAGCAGTTACTCGTTCATTGGAGGCTACACCTTC. Protein product: CASSYSFIGGYTF. The V call is TRBV6-6, the J call TRBJ1-2; D is undetermined. V lost 0 bases and J 8 bases, leaving 10 bases between the germline ends. In germline, CDR1 is MNHNY, CDR2 SVGAGI (reference sequence). The CDR3 extends over 13 amino acids.

The chain uses TRBV29-1 and TRBJ1-1, with D perhaps TRBD1 (5 bases). CDR1 and CDR2 (germline): SQVTM, ANQGSEA. This CDR3 is 13 amino acids long. The ends were cut back, 4 bases at V and 5 bases at J, with 14 bases in the middle. Written as DNA, the CDR3 is TGCAGCGTTGGACGGGGGAGTGGGACTGAAGCTTTCTTT. Encoded protein: CSVGRGSGTEAFF.

V is TRBV6-1 and J is TRBJ1-1; no reliable D call. Between the trimmed V and J ends, which lost 1 base and 2 bases, there was a span of 11 bases. This CDR3 has 15 residues. Germline V gene data show CDR1 as MNHNS and CDR2 as SASEGT. The CDR3 DNA reads as TGTGCCAGCAGTGAAGGCCCACACATAAACACTGAAGCTTTCTTT. It codes for CASSEGPHINTEAFF.

As for this clone: Other DNA sequences in this sample translate to the same CDR3. This chain uses TRBV5-1 with TRBJ1-3; D call uncertain. V shed 4 bases and J shed 0 bases, with 5 bases lying between them. This CDR3 region has 13 residues. Germline assignment: CDR1 SGHRS and CDR2 YFSETQ. For the CDR3, the DNA is TGCGCCAGCAGCGAGGGCTCTGGAAACACCATATATTTT. It specifies CASSEGSGNTIYF. The whole variable domain, filled in from reference TRBV5-1 and TRBJ1-3, reads KAGVTQTPRYLIKTRGQQVTLSCSPISGHRSVSWYQQTPGQGLQFLFEYFSETQRNKGNFPGRFSGRQFSNSRSEMNVSTLELGDSALYLCASSEGSGNTIYFGEGSWLTVV.

The V and J genes are TRBV7-2 and TRBJ2-5; D gene uncertain. Per germline, CDR1 SGHTA and CDR2 FQGNSA. The CDR3 spans 14 residues. Between the trimmed V and J ends, which lost 1 base and 7 bases, there was a span of 13 bases. The CDR3 coding sequence is TGTGCCAGCAGCTTAGTGGTAGGGTCGGTGACCCAGTACTTC. Its protein product is CASSLVVGSVTQYF.